Each of the 30 T cell receptor beta chains below was sequenced from the same sample in a study of cytomegalovirus exposure and HLA in healthy donors. It was with 60 Vbeta and 13 Jbeta primers that the PCR ran. Measured with immunoSEQ multiplex PCR; TCRdb has only the in-frame clones, and not every one. The repertoire consists of some 180,000 clones, with approximately 78% occurring once and the leading ten covering 12% to 15%. Source material: PBMCs. The receptors were sampled from a woman aged 25 to 39 in good health and CMV-seropositive.

CDR3 loop: CSVEETGEQFF. The CDR3 DNA reads as TGCAGCGTTGAAGAGACTGGTGAGCAGTTCTTC. The gene calls are TRBV29-1 and TRBJ2-1, with D unclear. CDR1 is SQVTM and CDR2 is ANQGSEA in the germline V gene. V was trimmed by 0 bases and J by 9 bases, leaving 6 bases between them. The CDR3 is made up of 11 amino acids.

The chain is built from TRBV18 and TRBJ1-1; D not certain. CDR3 length: 12 residues. V shed 5 bases and J shed 1 base, with 5 bases lying between them. The V gene's germline CDR1 is KGHSH and CDR2 LQKENI. The CDR3 DNA reads TGTGCCAGCTCAGAGGCGAACACTGAAGCTTTCTTT. Protein product: CASSEANTEAFF.

The chain combines TRBV6-5 with TRBJ2-5, with 15 nucleotides matching TRBD2. This CDR3 spans 16 amino acids. Per the germline V gene, CDR1 is MNHEY and CDR2 is SVGAGI. V was clipped by 1 base and J by 6 bases; unmatched bases: 3. This CDR3 is CASSYWTSGRAKTQYF. CDR3 sequence (DNA): TGTGCCAGCAGTTACTGGACTAGCGGGAGGGCAAAGACCCAGTACTTC.

This clone was recorded only once. The chain combines TRBV7-3 with TRBJ1-2; no definite D call. The V gene lost 3 bases and the J gene lost 6 bases, with 26 bases spanning the gap. There are 18 residues in the CDR3. Per the germline V gene, CDR1 is SGHTA and CDR2 is FQGTGA. The CDR3, as DNA: TGTGCCAGCAGCTTTGTTGCGCGCGGGGAAGATGGATTGGATGGCTACACCTTC. It specifies CASSFVARGEDGLDGYTF.

This clone has only one observation. The V call is TRBV6-6, the J call TRBJ2-1; D unclear. V lost 6 bases, J lost 6 bases, and 9 bases lay in between. CDR1 and CDR2 (germline): MNHNY, SVGAGI (reference sequence). The length of the CDR3 is 12 residues. The DNA for the CDR3 is TGTGCCAGCAGCCCCGGTAGCAATGAGCAGTTCTTC. Translation gives CASSPGSNEQFF.

This clone has a single count. The chain combines TRBV21-1 with TRBJ2-5; no check of the table's D call, TRBD2, against the DNA was made. TRBV21-1 constitutes a pseudogene. The CDR3 totals 15 residues. The CDR3 sequence: CASSGDGGCQETQYF. CDR3 sequence (DNA): TGTGCCAGCTCCGGGGACGGGGGTTGCCAAGAGACCCAGTACTTC.

There are a few counts of this clone. CDR3 amino acids: CASSDVLNEKLFF. The CDR3 region has the DNA TGTGCCAGCAGTGATGTCCTGAATGAAAAACTGTTTTTT. V usage is TRBV6-1 and J usage is TRBJ1-4; D ambiguous. Germline values: CDR1 MNHNS, CDR2 SASEGT. Trimming stripped 3 bases from V and 5 bases from J, with 7 bases between. There are 13 residues in the CDR3.

The chain is built from TRBV27 and TRBJ2-7; 10 bases match TRBD2. Unmatched junction bases numbered 10, after V lost 7 bases and J lost 7 bases. The CDR3 runs 14 residues. The germline V gene encodes CDR1 MNHEY and CDR2 SMNVEV (reference sequence). For the CDR3, the DNA is TGTGCCAGCACCCCTAGCGGGAGAGCAAGGGAGCAGTACTTC. Translating gives CASTPSGRAREQYF.

This clone was counted only a few times. This rearrangement joins TRBV4-1 to TRBJ1-4; the D gene is possibly TRBD1 (6 bases). V gave up 1 base and J gave up 7 bases, with 19 bases separating them. There are 17 residues in the CDR3. The germline V gene encodes CDR1 MGHRA and CDR2 YSYEKL. The CDR3 bases are TGCGCCAGCAGCCAAGTTTACAGGGTGCGAAAGCTTGAAAAACTGTTTTTT. As protein: CASSQVYRVRKLEKLFF.

This clone was picked up one time. The chain employs TRBV2 and TRBJ1-3; D perhaps matches TRBD1 (5 bases). V was trimmed by 3 bases and J by 3 bases, leaving 15 bases between them. The germline gives CDR1 SNHLY, CDR2 FYNNEI. The CDR3 runs 16 residues. Written as DNA, the CDR3 is TGTGCCAGCAGTGAGGGGGGGAGAACAGTTGGAAACACCATATATTTT. Amino acids: CASSEGGRTVGNTIYF.

V and J are TRBV6-5 and TRBJ2-7; D gene unclear. The CDR3 is 11 residues long. The V end was cut by 6 bases, the J end by 4 bases, with 7 bases between. Per the germline V gene, CDR1 is MNHEY and CDR2 is SVGAGI. The CDR3 loop reads CASSSPYEQYF. The CDR3 coding sequence is TGTGCCAGCAGCTCTCCGTACGAGCAGTACTTC.

The rearrangement joins TRBV5-1 to TRBJ1-3; D is undetermined. This CDR3 contains 16 residues. Germline lookup yields CDR1 SGHRS and CDR2 YFSETQ. Trimming took 0 bases from V and 0 from J, leaving 10 bases between them. The CDR3 DNA reads TGCGCCAGCAGCTTGGATGACATGACCTCTGGAAACACCATATATTTT. Translated: CASSLDDMTSGNTIYF.

The rearrangement joins TRBV6-1 to TRBJ2-1; TRBD2 agrees at 8 bases. The CDR3 totals 16 residues. Looked up from germline, CDR1 is MNHNS and CDR2 is SASEGT. Trimming cost V 3 bases and J 10 bases; bases outside gene matches: 14. The CDR3 nucleotides are TGTGCCAGCAGTGATGCAGCGGGGGCCCCCCGGGGGGAGCAGTTCTTC. Its protein is CASSDAAGAPRGEQFF.

The chain is built from TRBV11-2 and TRBJ2-1; D is perhaps TRBD1 (5 bases). The CDR3 covers 13 residues. The V end lost 8 bases, the J end lost 5 bases, and 13 bases lay between the germline ends. Looked up from germline, CDR1 is SGHAT and CDR2 is FQNNGV. This chain's CDR3 is CASARARDNEQFF. The CDR3 DNA sequence: TGTGCCAGCGCCCGGGCCAGGGACAATGAGCAGTTCTTC. The full variable domain, with the rest looked up from reference TRBV11-2 and TRBJ2-1, is EAGVAQSPRYKIIEKRQSVAFWCNPISGHATLYWYQQILGQGPKLLIQFQNNGVVDDSQLPKDRFSAERLKGVDSTLKIQPAKLEDSAVYLCASARARDNEQFFGPGTRLTVL.

This clone is a singleton in its sample. A junction end diverges from the germline sequence, so it may reflect a read error. The rearrangement joins TRBV7-9 to TRBJ1-1, with 7 bases identical to TRBD1. This CDR3 spans 12 amino acids. Germline CDR1 SEHNR, CDR2 FQNEAQ (reference sequence). In nucleotides, the CDR3 is TGTTCCAGCAGCTTAGAAACAGGGGTGGCTTTCTTT. Translating gives CSSSLETGVAFF. Variable domain in full (rest from reference TRBV7-9 and TRBJ1-1): DTGVSQNPRHKITKRGQNVTFRCDPISEHNRLYWYRQTLGQGPEFLTYFQNEAQLEKSRLLSDRFSAERPKGSFSTLEIQRTEQGDSAMYLCSSSLETGVAFFGQGTRLTVV.

The rearrangement links TRBV4-1 to TRBJ2-5; 7 positions agree with TRBD2. This CDR3 comprises 15 residues. J lost 5 bases, V lost 4 bases, and 10 bases had no gene match. CDR1 is MGHRA and CDR2 is YSYEKL in the germline V gene. Here the CDR3 DNA reads TGCGCCAGCAGCCCCCGGGTAGCGGGTACGGAGACCCAGTACTTC. Translating gives CASSPRVAGTETQYF.

V usage is TRBV30 and J usage is TRBJ2-7; 7 bases are shared with TRBD1. The CDR3 sequence is 15 residues long. Trimming removed 1 base from V and 4 bases from J; junction bases left unmatched: 10. Germline V gene sequence: CDR1 GTSNPN, CDR2 SVGIG (reference sequence). The DNA of the CDR3 is TGTGCCTGGAGTGCCCCGCGACAGGGATCGTACGAGCAGTACTTC. Amino acid sequence: CAWSAPRQGSYEQYF.

The chain combines TRBV9 with TRBJ2-7, with 7 bases fitting TRBD1. Germline loops: CDR1 SGDLS, CDR2 YYNGEE. V trimming: 0 bases; J trimming: 3 bases; junction bases outside the gene matches: 9. This CDR3 is built from 16 residues. In DNA form, the CDR3 reads TGTGCCAGCAGCGTAGGGGACGACAGGGCCCTCTACGAGCAGTACTTC. Translating gives CASSVGDDRALYEQYF.

The V call is TRBV27, the J call TRBJ2-1; 10 bases map to TRBD1. The germline gives CDR1 MNHEY, CDR2 SMNVEV (reference sequence). The CDR3 is 17 amino acids. V shed 6 bases, J shed 8 bases, and the junction held 16 bases outside the gene matches. The chain's CDR3 is CASRSGTGASSGDEQFF. As DNA, the CDR3 is TGTGCCAGCAGGTCCGGGACAGGGGCATCCTCGGGCGATGAGCAGTTCTTC.

The chain couples TRBV7-2 to TRBJ2-3; D may be TRBD1 (5 bases). Trimming stripped 6 bases from V and 3 bases from J, with 16 bases between. Germline V CDR1 and CDR2: SGHTA, FQGNSA. This CDR3 has 15 residues. CDR3 region: CASRTAGRGTDTQYF. CDR3 DNA: TGTGCCAGCAGAACGGCAGGGCGAGGTACAGATACGCAGTATTTT.

The chain joins TRBV7-9 to TRBJ1-2; TRBD1 matches 8 bases. This CDR3 is 15 amino acids long. V shed 5 bases and J 8 bases; nucleotides not matched to a gene: 13. From germline, CDR1 is SEHNR and CDR2 FQNEAQ (reference sequence). Written as DNA, the CDR3 is TGTGCCAGCAGCCCCAGGACAGGGCCACCTGGGGGCTACACCTTC. Protein: CASSPRTGPPGGYTF.

The V gene is TRBV28, the J gene TRBJ2-5; TRBD2 might be the D (5 bases). V lost 5 bases and J 3 bases, leaving 19 bases between the germline ends. The CDR3 loop spans 16 amino acids. CDR1 MDHEN and CDR2 SYDVKM come from the germline V gene. The CDR3 DNA reads as TGTGCCAGCAGTGGGCGGGTGGCAGCTTCCAAAGAGACCCAGTACTTC. Protein product: CASSGRVAASKETQYF.

This chain joins TRBV10-1 and TRBJ1-3; D unclear. Looked up from germline, CDR1 is WNHNN and CDR2 is SYGVQD (reference sequence). The CDR3 extends over 16 amino acids. V was cut by 0 bases and J by 4 bases, with 13 bases left in between. DNA of the CDR3: TGCGCCAGCAGTGAGTCGACTAGAACCGACGGAAACACCATATATTTT. Its protein is CASSESTRTDGNTIYF.

The chain links TRBV23-1 to TRBJ2-5; unclear D gene. The DNA end lines up better with TRBJ2-7; the J call may be wrong. TRBV23-1 is placed among ORFs of uncertain function. The CDR3 runs 13 residues. The CDR3 loop is CASSQSRAYEQYF. CDR3 nucleotides: TGCGCCAGCAGTCAATCGCGTGCCTACGAGCAGTACTTC.

The rearrangement uses TRBV10-3 and TRBJ2-1, with 9 positions matching TRBD1. CDR1 and CDR2 from the germline V gene are ENHRY and SYGVKD. V gave up 3 bases and J gave up 1 base; unmatched junction bases: 7. The CDR3 is 17 amino acids. The CDR3 region has the DNA TGTGCCATCAGTGAACTGACAGGGGGAAAATCCTACAATGAGCAGTTCTTC. Its translation is CAISELTGGKSYNEQFF.

The chain uses TRBV6-1 and TRBJ2-5, with 7 bases that match TRBD1. The CDR3 is made up of 16 amino acids. V trimming: 2 bases; J trimming: 6 bases; junction bases outside the gene matches: 12. Germline CDR1 reads MNHNS; CDR2 reads SASEGT. The CDR3 here is CASSELRKTGLKTQYF. The CDR3 DNA follows: TGTGCCAGCAGTGAATTGAGGAAGACAGGGCTAAAGACCCAGTACTTC.

This clone appeared a single time. The chain links TRBV7-2 to TRBJ2-2; D is perhaps TRBD1 (5 bases). The V end was cut by 0 bases, the J end by 0 bases, with 8 bases between. The CDR3 is 16 amino acids. Germline loops: CDR1 SGHTA, CDR2 FQGNSA. Here the CDR3 DNA reads TGTGCCAGCAGCTTAGCTCCAGGGTCGAACACCGGGGAGCTGTTTTTT. It encodes CASSLAPGSNTGELFF.

The genes are TRBV29-1 and TRBJ1-3; 8 positions match TRBD1. Germline lookup yields CDR1 SQVTM and CDR2 ANQGSEA. CDR3 length equals 17 residues. V was clipped by 3 bases and J by 4 bases; unmatched bases: 14. The CDR3 is CSVEGTGTGDVGNTIYF. The CDR3 coding sequence is TGCAGCGTTGAGGGGACCGGGACAGGAGATGTCGGAAACACCATATATTTT.

The J gene is TRBJ2-1, the V gene TRBV7-9; TRBD2 agrees at 9 bases. CDR3 length: 15 residues. V gave up 2 bases and J gave up 7 bases; unmatched junction bases: 6. Germline CDR1 and CDR2: SEHNR and FQNEAQ (reference sequence). CDR3 in DNA: TGTGCCAGCAGCTTAAGCGGGAGGTTACATAATGAGCAGTTCTTC. This gives the protein CASSLSGRLHNEQFF.

The chain has TRBV28 and TRBJ2-6, with a possible D match to TRBD1 (5 bases). The CDR3 sequence is 16 residues long. Germline values: CDR1 MDHEN, CDR2 SYDVKM. Deletions cut 7 bases from V and 0 bases from J, with 13 bases between. Here the CDR3 reads CASKTTTVSGANVLTF. The CDR3 nucleotides read TGTGCCAGCAAAACTACGACAGTCTCTGGGGCCAACGTCCTGACTTTC.